Detailed here is one TCR beta chain. This clonotype was picked up many times. Its binding antigen is unknown. Base qualities are not at hand, and no much larger clone is one base apart. The entry originates in a study of human T cells and chemical hapten exposure (dated by TCRdb to about 2021). Background for the entire study: For sensitization, 2% DPC in acetone was applied to an approximately 2 cm by approximately 2 cm area of upper inner arm skin. Throughout the study period of 20 to 30 weeks, patients also received therapeutic DPC doses to the scalp every week. Patch testing was performed on the upper back with Finn chambers containing 0.01% DPC, and the patch tests were scored after 6 days according to International Contact Dermatitis Research Group standards. Alopecia areata with under or over 50% scalp involvement, alopecia totalis and alopecia universalis were represented in the patient cohort, which was mostly female. Libraries were pooled for sequencing, and per-sample TCR yields varied mainly because of small differences in library volumes within the pool. In alopecia patients, the study followed how the peripheral blood TCR repertoire changed in vivo over primary and secondary sensitization to diphenylcyclopropenone (DPC), a hapten. Blood samples were taken from patients before sensitization (week 0) and at 2, 6 and about 24 weeks after DPC sensitization. For TCR sequencing, blood came from about 28 alopecia patients at anywhere from one to four time points (pre-sensitization, 2, 6 and 24 weeks). Overall study outcomes, separate from this receptor: Because all patients had alopecia, a presumed autoimmune disease, the immune response of the patients might differ from that of healthy individuals. Expanded TCRs formed significantly more large CDR3 similarity clusters than pre-sensitization or healthy control sets, consistent with antigen-driven responses. No change with DPC sensitization was found in the number of TCRs above 1 in 1000 frequency, and no evidence of global repertoire structure alterations was found. The number of PT1 expanded TCRs positively correlated with patch test score, significant at thresholds 8, 16 and 32 but not 4. Repeated subsampling changed both the strength of the expansion versus patch-test correlation and the threshold at which the correlation became significant.

Receptors were amplified or captured by RACE. For sequencing, a NextSeq 500 was employed. During library preparation, unique molecular identifiers were attached to individual cDNA molecules so that TCRs could be counted quantitatively and reproducibly. From each blood RNA sample, both TCR alpha and TCR beta chains were sequenced. The source study handled its data this way. A median of about 87,000 TCRs per sample was observed, with a range of 23,224 to 690,600. The Decombinator software suite was used to annotate the V, J and CDR3 of the TCR reads. Every sample was subsampled to the same number of TCRs (28,000) for the PS versus PT1 abundance plots. TCRs were defined as expanded if absent before sensitization and observed at least eight times at the 2-week time point. The raw public data were reprocessed by TCRdb itself: fastp quality trimming at Q25, MiXCR clonotype calling, in-frame beta chains only. A single entry per CDR3 protein holds the most common genes and DNA from its merged rows. In this record, the V and J calls reflect TCRdb's handling and not the investigators' own analysis. The sample table records over 70,000 distinct CDR3 sequences; about 8.5% of these occur just once. The ten largest clones represent around 3% of the sample.

Compared with germline, V lacks 6 bases and J lacks 13 bases; bases without a gene match: 4. Counted from cysteine to phenylalanine, this CDR3 has 12 amino acids. The entry retains the CDR3 DNA only, 36 bases that are in frame from base 1. What this sample's time point label stands for: patch test 2, 6 weeks after DPC sensitization. Per the publication, the treatment or condition label means: therapeutic diphenylcyclopropenone sensitization with weekly scalp DPC. At each patch-test visit, blood was drawn before the patch test was applied. To be eligible, patients had to be aged 18 to 70, diagnosed with alopecia and judged suitable for DPC therapy, while pregnant patients were excluded. Unfractionated whole blood was collected in Tempus Blood RNA tubes, and total RNA was extracted from that blood.

The TCR sequence derives from a woman between 50 and 59 years old with alopecia areata. Some clones in this sample may be carry-over from other donors' samples. The input for sequencing was whole blood, taken in connection with sensitization to the hapten diphenylcyclopropenone (DPC). The chain is assembled from TRBV12-3 or TRBV12-4 and TRBJ2-1, with TRBD2 matching 12 junction bases. The sequenced DNA is TGTGCCAGCAGCCTGACTAGCGGGAGCCAGTTCTTC. It specifies CASSLTSGSQFF.